This TCR beta chain came from a study of radiation and T cells in renal cell carcinoma. This clone appeared a few times. Stated time point: blood 4 weeks post-SBRT, at nephrectomy. Treatment in this sample: 15 Gy SBRT to primary tumor, nephrectomy 4 weeks later. Using immunoSEQ multiplex PCR, the repertoire was profiled, and TCRdb retains in-frame clones only, with some absent. The repertoire consists of some 81,000 clones, with 80% to 90% occurring once and the leading ten covering about 6%. The CDR3 is 12 amino acids. Germline loops: CDR1 MNHNS, CDR2 SASEGT. V shed 3 bases, J shed 11 bases, and the junction held 1 base outside the gene matches.

Specimen: blood, collected from a patient whose treatment included radiotherapy and nephrectomy. The sequence was obtained from a woman in her 70s with renal cell carcinoma. The rearrangement uses TRBV6-1 and TRBJ2-2; 9 bases are a match to TRBD1. CDR3 loop: CASSEDRGELFF. Here the CDR3 DNA reads TGTGCCAGCAGTGAGGACAGGGGCGAGCTGTTTTTT.